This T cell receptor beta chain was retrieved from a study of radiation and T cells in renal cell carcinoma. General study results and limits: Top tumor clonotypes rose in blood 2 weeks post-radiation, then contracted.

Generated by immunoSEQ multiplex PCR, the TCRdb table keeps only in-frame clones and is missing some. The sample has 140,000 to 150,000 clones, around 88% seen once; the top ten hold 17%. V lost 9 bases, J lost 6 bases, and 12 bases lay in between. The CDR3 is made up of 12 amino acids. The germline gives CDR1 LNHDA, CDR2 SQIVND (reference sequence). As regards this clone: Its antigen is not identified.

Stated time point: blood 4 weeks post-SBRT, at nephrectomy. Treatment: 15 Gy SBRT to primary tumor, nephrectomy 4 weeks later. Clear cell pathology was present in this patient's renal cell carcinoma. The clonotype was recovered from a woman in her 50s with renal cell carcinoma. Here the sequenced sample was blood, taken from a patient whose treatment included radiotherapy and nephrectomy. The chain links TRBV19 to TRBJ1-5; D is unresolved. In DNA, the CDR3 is TGTGCCAGCCACGGGTTTGGTCAGCCCCAGCATTTT. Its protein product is CASHGFGQPQHF.